The T cell receptor (beta chain) described here comes from a study of T cell responses to AZD1222 COVID-19 vaccine. Study-wide context: Second-dose groups at about 4 or about 12 weeks were pooled. Whole-study findings and limits: Only 5 or 6 people who got AZD1222 tested seropositive at baseline. It was only after the peak T cell response that any repertoires were sampled.

V gave up 4 bases and J gave up 7 bases, with 15 bases separating them. CDR1 and CDR2 from the germline V gene are SGHRS and YFSETQ. The CDR3 is made up of 15 amino acids. Profiling relied on immunoSEQ multiplex PCR, and the TCRdb table lists in-frame clones only, not all of them. The table lists 90,000 or so clones, 70% to 90% of them singletons, with 15% to 20% in the top ten. About this clone: As yet, its antigen is unknown.

Sequenced material: peripheral blood, taken on day 0 of AZD1222 vaccination. This sequence originates from an adult in good health. J is TRBJ1-6 and V is TRBV5-1; D is undetermined. This chain's CDR3 is CASSPEGRRNSPLHF. The CDR3, as DNA: TGCGCCAGCAGCCCGGAAGGGAGAAGAAATTCACCCCTCCACTTT.